The present T cell receptor beta chain was sequenced within a study of OX40 agonist ivuxolimab in advanced cancers. V was shortened by 4 bases and J by 4 bases, with 7 bases between the two germline ends. This CDR3 spans 13 amino acids. CDR1 is LGHNA and CDR2 is YNFKEQ in the germline V gene. Here immunoSEQ multiplex PCR was the method, and the copy in TCRdb shows in-frame clones only, minus some. Of 60,000 to 100,000 clones in the sample, over 70% were seen once. The chain links TRBV4-2 to TRBJ1-4; D gene ambiguous. The material was CD4+ or CD8+ T cells sorted from blood, obtained in a trial of the OX40 agonist ivuxolimab. The sequence came from an adult with an advanced solid tumor such as melanoma, head and neck, liver or kidney cancer. The CDR3 DNA reads TGTGCCAGCAGCCGGGAGTTTAATGAAAAACTGTTTTTT. It is translated as CASSREFNEKLFF.